This TCR beta chain was sequenced in a study of T cell responses to AZD1222 COVID-19 vaccine. Libraries were prepared by immunoSEQ multiplex PCR; TCRdb keeps only in-frame clonotypes and omits some of them. This sample has about 140,000 clones, with 92% found just once. The CDR3 extends over 16 amino acids. V lost 4 bases, J lost 1 base, and 9 bases stayed unmatched. Germline-derived CDR1 and CDR2 are MGHRA and YSYEKL. This TCR was sampled from an adult in good health. The specimen comprised peripheral blood, sampled on day 0 of AZD1222 vaccination. The rearrangement uses TRBV4-1 and TRBJ2-7, with 8 bases fitting TRBD2. CDR3 region: CASSPVAASGSYEQYF. The CDR3 nucleotides are TGCGCCAGCAGCCCCGTAGCCGCTAGCGGGTCCTACGAGCAGTACTTC.